The sequence of this TCR beta chain was determined in a study of shared clonotypes between healthy human individuals. Every contributor of samples was a Caucasian grown-up residing in Nashville, Tennessee. Regarding this clone: The antigen is undetermined.

Study-wide points: Few donors limited the genetic and exposure-history diversity represented.

Method: immunoSEQ multiplex PCR; TCRdb's copy keeps in-frame clones and lacks some. The sample records roughly 2.2 million clones, roughly 93% being singletons. This CDR3 comprises 14 residues. Per the germline V gene, CDR1 is MNHNS and CDR2 is SASEGT. Trimming took 6 bases from V and 6 from J; bases not matched to a gene: 10. The chain employs TRBV6-1 and TRBJ1-1, with TRBD1 matching 7 bases. The sample comprised naive CD4+ T cells from PBMCs. Sample subset: CD45RA+ positively selected. This TCR was recovered from a man between 18 and 35 years old in good health. Some clones in this sample may be carry-over from other donors' samples. The CDR3, as DNA: TGTGCCAGCAGACCTACAGGGGAGGGGGCTGAAGCTTTCTTT. Translation: CASRPTGEGAEAFF.